The subject of this entry is one T cell receptor beta chain. Original handling: Amplification with reference gene primers provided the estimates of nucleated cell counts. The assay was immunoSEQ multiplex PCR, and TCRdb's table has in-frame clones only and misses some. V and J calls plus clone size are reproduced from that table; the DNA served to infer D and trimming. The sample yields roughly 190,000 clones, around 76% seen once. The data derive from a study of blood T cell repertoires in COVID-19. Study information: Some COVID-19 samples were acute and others convalescent; all came from the United States, Italy and Spain. Sources were T cells, B-cell-depleted T cells, or PBMCs; the material itself was cDNA or gDNA.

The CDR3 sequence is 13 residues long. V dropped 0 bases and J dropped 5 bases, with 7 bases sitting between them. The chain couples TRBV12-3 or TRBV12-4 to TRBJ1-1; D gene uncertain. Sequenced: peripheral blood. This clonotype was sampled from a woman aged 50 to 60 with active or convalescent COVID-19. CDR3 in DNA: TGTGCCAGCAGTTTAGCGCGGGAAACTGAAGCTTTCTTT. This translates into CASSLARETEAFF.